This note documents a single TCR beta chain sequence. As to time point: new active TB diagnosis, blood taken before or within 7 days of starting treatment. Here immunoSEQ multiplex PCR was the method, and the copy in TCRdb shows in-frame clones only, minus some. The table lists about 37,000 clones, roughly 90% of them singletons. The CDR3 extends over 15 amino acids. Germline CDR1 reads SGHAT; CDR2 reads FQNNGV. Trimming left V 0 bases short and J 5 bases short, with 14 bases between. The data were taken from a study of T cells in tuberculosis. This specimen consisted of PBMCs, obtained at tuberculosis diagnosis. The genes are TRBV11-2 and TRBJ2-7; D may be TRBD1 (5 bases). The clonotype comes from an adult with tuberculosis. DNA of the CDR3: TGTGCCAGCAGCTTAGATAAGGCCAGGGTGAACGAGCAGTACTTC. Translated, it gives CASSLDKARVNEQYF.